This is a list of T cell receptor beta chains from one sample in a study of cytomegalovirus exposure and HLA in healthy donors. Sequencing used immunoSEQ multiplex PCR; TCRdb keeps in-frame clones, though not all of them. The data hold more than 150,000 clones, with roughly 80% observed a single time. The sample taken for sequencing was PBMCs. Receptor source: a man over 45 in good health and CMV-seronegative. The CDR3 runs from the conserved cysteine through the conserved F or W. A D gene is named only where the DNA matches it firmly. Size is stated for part of the rows, as once, few or many counts, or as a class when the clone is expanded.

clone_size d_call j_call v_call cdr3_aa cdr3_nt
few TRBD1 TRBJ1-1 TRBV6-5 CASSPLGGGNTEAFF TGTGCCAGCAGTCCCCTCGGAGGGGGCAACACTGAAGCTTTCTTT
NA TRBD1 TRBJ1-2 TRBV18 CASSPGVGTGVSYGYTF TGTGCCAGCTCTCCAGGAGTCGGGACAGGGGTTTCTTACGGCTACACCTTC
NA NA TRBJ2-6 TRBV7-9 CASSSSRGAGANVLTF TGTGCCAGCAGCTCTAGCAGGGGGGCGGGGGCCAACGTCCTGACTTTC
NA NA TRBJ2-3 TRBV29-1 CSVDGGASTDTQYF TGCAGCGTTGATGGGGGGGCTAGCACAGATACGCAGTATTTT
NA TRBD1 TRBJ1-2 TRBV7-9 CASSWGTGGPKDYGYTF TGTGCCAGCAGCTGGGGGACAGGGGGCCCCAAGGACTATGGCTACACCTTC
NA TRBD2 TRBJ2-5 TRBV4-3 CASSQEGTRQETQYF TGCGCCAGCAGCCAAGAAGGGACTAGACAAGAGACCCAGTACTTC
NA NA TRBJ1-2 TRBV7-8 CASSSTKQVPYGYTF TGTGCCAGCAGCTCAACCAAACAAGTTCCCTATGGCTACACCTTC
NA NA TRBJ2-3 TRBV6-1 CASTQGWLGDTQYF TGTGCCAGCACACAGGGCTGGTTGGGAGATACGCAGTATTTT
NA NA TRBJ1-1 TRBV30 CAWSVGGLNTEAFF TGTGCCTGGAGTGTAGGAGGCCTGAACACTGAAGCTTTCTTT
once NA TRBJ1-4 TRBV19 CASSREKLFF TGTGCCAGCTCCAGGGAAAAACTGTTTTTT
NA NA TRBJ2-1 TRBV4-2 CASSQGDREQFF TGTGCCAGCAGCCAAGGCGACAGAGAGCAGTTCTTC
once TRBD1 TRBJ1-6 TRBV7-9 CASSHGQEPLHF TGTGCCAGCAGCCACGGACAGGAACCCCTCCACTTT
NA TRBD2 TRBJ2-1 TRBV7-8 CASSSTTSGGASREQFF TGTGCCAGCAGCTCGACGACTAGCGGGGGGGCGAGTCGGGAGCAGTTCTTC
NA NA TRBJ1-1 TRBV6-5 CASSLQVNTEAFF TGTGCCAGCAGCTTACAGGTAAACACTGAAGCTTTCTTT
NA NA TRBJ2-1 TRBV5-6 CASSLGFGGLQEQFF TGTGCCAGCAGCTTGGGGTTCGGGGGATTACAGGAGCAGTTCTTC
few NA TRBJ1-2 TRBV6-4 CASSATFNYGYTF TGTGCCAGCAGTGCCACATTCAACTATGGCTACACCTTC
NA NA TRBJ1-5 TRBV7-9 CSSTRGNQPQHF TGTTCCAGCACCCGGGGAAATCAGCCCCAGCATTTT
NA NA TRBJ1-3 TRBV6-1 CASLVSSGNTIYF TGTGCCAGCTTGGTGAGCTCTGGAAACACCATATATTTT
NA NA TRBJ1-2 TRBV15 CATSRDRVGGYTF TGTGCCACCAGCAGAGACAGGGTAGGTGGCTACACCTTC
once NA TRBJ2-5 TRBV5-6 CASSFEGVVGETQYF TGTGCCAGCAGCTTTGAGGGGGTAGTTGGAGAGACCCAGTACTTC